This paragraph reports one T cell receptor beta chain. What it binds is unknown. The sample belongs to a study of cytomegalovirus exposure and HLA in healthy donors. Study overall: From 150 million to 200 million T cells, an earlier analysis saw some 120 million unique TCR beta sequences. Findings and caveats of the study: Later work associated roughly 15,000 TCR beta sequences with HLA alleles at 0.05 false discovery rate.

PCR used 60 Vbeta primers and 13 Jbeta primers. TCRdb's table, derived via immunoSEQ multiplex PCR, lists solely in-frame clones and lacks some. Here the sample spans hundreds of thousands of clones, 70% to 85% being singletons. The CDR3 is made up of 16 amino acids. The germline gives CDR1 SGHDN, CDR2 FVKESK. V gave up 4 bases and J gave up 4 bases; unmatched junction bases: 8. V gene TRBV14 combines with J gene TRBJ2-2, with TRBD1 matching 8 bases. The specimen was PBMCs. This clonotype was obtained from a woman between 40 and 50 years old in good health and CMV-seronegative. The CDR3 DNA follows: TGTGCCAGCAGCCCAACCGGGACAGGACGCACCGGGGAGCTGTTTTTT. Translating it yields CASSPTGTGRTGELFF. Drawing the rest from reference TRBV14 and TRBJ2-2, the complete variable domain is EAGVTQFPSHSVIEKGQTVTLRCDPISGHDNLYWYRRVMGKEIKFLLHFVKESKQDESGMPNNRFLAERTGGTYSTLKVQPAELEDSGVYFCASSPTGTGRTGELFFGEGSRLTVL.